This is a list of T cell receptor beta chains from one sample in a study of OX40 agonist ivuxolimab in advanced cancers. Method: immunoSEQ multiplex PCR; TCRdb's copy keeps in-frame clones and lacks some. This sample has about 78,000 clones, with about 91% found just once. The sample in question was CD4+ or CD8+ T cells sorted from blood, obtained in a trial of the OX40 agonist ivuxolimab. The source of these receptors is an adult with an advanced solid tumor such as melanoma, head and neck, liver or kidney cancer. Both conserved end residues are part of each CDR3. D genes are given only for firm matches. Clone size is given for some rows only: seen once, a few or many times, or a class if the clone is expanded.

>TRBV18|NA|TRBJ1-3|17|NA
CASSPQVSPNSGNTIYF
TGTGCCAGCTCACCCCAGGTTTCCCCCAACTCTGGAAACACCATATATTTT
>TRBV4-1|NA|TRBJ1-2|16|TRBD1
CASSQEWTGVDYGYTF
TGCGCCAGCAGCCAAGAGTGGACAGGGGTGGACTATGGCTACACCTTC
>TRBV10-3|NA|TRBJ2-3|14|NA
CAISVRPEAGGQYF
TGTGCCATCAGTGTGCGGCCCGAGGCCGGGGGGCAGTATTTT
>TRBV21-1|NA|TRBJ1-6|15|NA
CASSSRGHNNSPLHF
TGTGCCAGCAGCTCCCGGGGACACAATAATTCACCCCTCCACTTT
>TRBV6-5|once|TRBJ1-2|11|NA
CASSYDGQLTF
TGTGCCAGCAGTTATGATGGCCAGCTCACCTTC
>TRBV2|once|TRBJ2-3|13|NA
CASSEVGKDTQYF
TGTGCCAGCAGTGAAGTTGGGAAGGATACGCAGTATTTT
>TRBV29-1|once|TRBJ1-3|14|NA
CSVGAESSGNTIYF
TGCAGCGTTGGGGCGGAAAGCTCTGGAAACACCATATATTTT
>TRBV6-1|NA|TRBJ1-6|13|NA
CASSLTGNSPLHF
TGTGCCAGCAGTTTAACAGGGAATTCACCCCTCCACTTT
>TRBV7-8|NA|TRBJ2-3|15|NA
CASSFLAPSTDTQYF
TGTGCCAGCAGCTTCCTGGCTCCTAGCACAGATACGCAGTATTTT
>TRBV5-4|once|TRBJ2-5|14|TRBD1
CASSPQGAQETQYF
TGTGCCAGCAGCCCACAGGGGGCTCAAGAGACCCAGTACTTC
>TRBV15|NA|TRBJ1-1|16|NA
CATSRDPDRTNTEAFF
TGTGCCACCAGCAGAGACCCTGACAGGACCAACACTGAAGCTTTCTTT
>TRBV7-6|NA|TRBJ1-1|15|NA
CASSVSVGVHTEAFF
TGTGCCAGCAGCGTATCGGTGGGGGTACACACTGAAGCTTTCTTT
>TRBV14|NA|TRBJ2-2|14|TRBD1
CASSRDRDTGELFF
TGTGCCAGCAGCCGGGACAGAGACACCGGGGAGCTGTTTTTT
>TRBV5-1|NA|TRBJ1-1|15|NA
CASSLMGGGGTEAFF
TGCGCCAGCAGCTTAATGGGCGGGGGTGGTACTGAAGCTTTCTTT
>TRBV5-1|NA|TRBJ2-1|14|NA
CASSLARASNEQFF
TGCGCCAGCAGCTTGGCCAGGGCGTCAAATGAGCAGTTCTTC
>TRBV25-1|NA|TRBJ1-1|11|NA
CASSEYYEAFF
TGTGCCAGCAGTGAATATTATGAGGCTTTCTTT
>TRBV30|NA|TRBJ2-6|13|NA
CAWRRSGANVLTF
TGTGCCTGGAGACGTTCTGGGGCCAACGTCCTGACTTTC
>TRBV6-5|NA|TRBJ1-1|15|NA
CASRPLRGPATEAFF
TGTGCCAGCAGGCCCCTCAGGGGCCCGGCCACTGAAGCTTTCTTT
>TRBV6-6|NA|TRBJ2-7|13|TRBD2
CASSYTSGSSHSF
TGTGCCAGCAGTTACACTAGCGGGAGCTCTCACTCCTTC
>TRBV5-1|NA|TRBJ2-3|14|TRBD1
CASSEGQGADTQYF
TGCGCCAGCAGCGAGGGACAGGGGGCAGATACGCAGTATTTT
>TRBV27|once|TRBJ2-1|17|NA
CASSPRGARQWRNEQFF
TGTGCCAGCAGTCCTCGTGGGGCTCGGCAGTGGAGGAATGAGCAGTTCTTC
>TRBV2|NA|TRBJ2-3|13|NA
CASSPTVPGTQYF
TGTGCCAGCAGCCCGACTGTCCCTGGCACGCAGTATTTT
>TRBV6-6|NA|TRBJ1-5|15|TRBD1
CASSSRDSQEQPQHF
TGTGCCAGCAGTTCCCGGGACAGTCAGGAGCAGCCCCAGCATTTT
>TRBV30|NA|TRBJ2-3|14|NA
CAWQLLLGLDTQYF
TGTGCCTGGCAACTGCTACTGGGCTTGGATACGCAGTATTTT
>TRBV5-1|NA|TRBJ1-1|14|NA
CASSIGGGNTEAFF
TGCGCCAGCAGTATAGGAGGGGGGAACACTGAAGCTTTCTTT
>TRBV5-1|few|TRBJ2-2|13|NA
CASSILETGELFF
TGCGCCAGCAGCATTCTAGAAACCGGGGAGCTGTTTTTT
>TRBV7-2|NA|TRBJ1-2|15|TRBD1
CASSPKGQGASGYTF
TGTGCCAGCAGCCCAAAGGGGCAGGGGGCATCCGGCTACACCTTC
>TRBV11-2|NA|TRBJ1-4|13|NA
CASSLDIGEKLFF
TGTGCCAGCAGCTTAGATATCGGTGAAAAACTGTTTTTT